This record concerns one T cell receptor (beta chain) sequence. What it binds is not known. The method was immunoSEQ multiplex PCR; TCRdb's version includes in-frame clones alone and lacks a portion of them. The data contain approximately 180,000 clones, 90% of them singletons. The source of the sample is a study of T cell responses to AZD1222 COVID-19 vaccine. Across the study: Second-dose intervals of approximately 4 or approximately 12 weeks were pooled. The study's findings and limits: The span of vaccine-associated CD4 TCRs extended across spike, with dominance at 160-218 and 743-854. Elevations in Spike-specific TCR breadth and depth followed administration of two AZD1222 doses. Baseline antibody screening turned up just a handful of seropositive AZD1222 recipients.

The CDR3 has 15 amino acids. CDR1 LNHDA and CDR2 SQIVND come from the germline V gene (reference sequence). The V gene lost 0 bases and the J gene lost 7 bases, with 12 bases spanning the gap. Material: peripheral blood, obtained on day 0 of AZD1222 vaccination. This rearrangement joins TRBV19 to TRBJ1-4; D might be TRBD1 (5 bases). The source of this sequence is an adult in good health. DNA of the CDR3: TGTGCCAGTAGTATAGATCTAGGGACCGGTGAAAAACTGTTTTTT. Amino acids: CASSIDLGTGEKLFF.